These 20 T cell receptor beta chains share one sample of origin, sequenced in a study of PD-1 blockade in classical Hodgkin lymphoma. TCRdb's table, derived via immunoSEQ multiplex PCR, lists solely in-frame clones and lacks some. In the table there are approximately 12,000 clones, around four fifths of which are singletons. All the patients suffered relapse after autologous stem cell transplantation, and brentuximab vedotin exposure differed. Sequencing used peripheral blood mononuclear cells (PBMCs), obtained at baseline. All receptors derive from a human donor with classical Hodgkin lymphoma.

This clone has just one count. This chain links TRBV4-1 with TRBJ1-2; the match to TRBD1 covers 9 bases. The CDR3 spans 15 residues. After removal of 3 bases from V and 7 bases from J, the junction contained 9 bases not matched to a gene. The germline gives CDR1 MGHRA, CDR2 YSYEKL. The CDR3 DNA follows: TGCGCCAGCAGCCAGAGGACAGGGGCCTCTTCTGGCTACACCTTC. Encoded protein: CASSQRTGASSGYTF.

CDR3 DNA sequence: TGTGCCAGCAGCTTTGGGGCGGGACAAGGGATCTACGAGCAGTACTTC. This encodes CASSFGAGQGIYEQYF. The chain combines TRBV13 with TRBJ2-7; possibly TRBD1 or TRBD2 for D (6 bases each). CDR3 length: 16 residues. With 3 bases removed from V and 3 bases from J, the gap between germline ends came to 18 bases. Germline-derived CDR1 and CDR2 are PRHDT and FYEKMQ (reference sequence).

The table lists this clone with a few counts. The rearrangement uses TRBV6-5 and TRBJ2-1; either TRBD1 or TRBD2 may supply D (5 bases each). V lost 5 bases and J lost 12, with 14 bases in between. Germline V gives CDR1 MNHEY, CDR2 SVGAGI. The CDR3 runs to 12 residues. CDR3 coding DNA: TGTGCCAGCAGTCCCTCCGGGACCCGGCAGTTCTTC. Translation: CASSPSGTRQFF.

In its sample, this clone was seen a few times. V gene TRBV7-6 combines with J gene TRBJ1-4, with a tentative D call TRBD1 (5 bases). Germline CDR1 is SGHVS and CDR2 is FNYEAQ. V was cut by 3 bases and J by 4 bases, with 18 bases left in between. There are 17 residues in the CDR3. CDR3 DNA: TGTGCCAGCAGCTTTACTTGGCAGGGCCGGGGTAATGAAAAACTGTTTTTT. Translated, it gives CASSFTWQGRGNEKLFF.

The chain couples TRBV7-2 to TRBJ2-7; 7 bases fit TRBD1. The CDR3 runs 16 residues. J lost 0 bases, V lost 5 bases, and 10 bases had no gene match. Germline V gene data show CDR1 as SGHTA and CDR2 as FQGNSA. CDR3 coding DNA: TGTGCCAGCAGCCCGGAAGGACAGGTCCTCTCCTACGAGCAGTACTTC. It encodes CASSPEGQVLSYEQYF.

V gene TRBV6-5 combines with J gene TRBJ1-1, with TRBD1 as a possible D gene (5 bases). The CDR3 sequence is 12 residues long. Germline V CDR1 and CDR2: MNHEY, SVGAGI. Trimming took off 10 bases at V and 2 bases at J, with 11 bases between the two ends. The CDR3 DNA sequence: TGTGCCATCGGCCGGGGCAACACTGAAGCTTTCTTT. It yields the protein CAIGRGNTEAFF.

This chain joins TRBV19 and TRBJ2-4, with TRBD2 as a possible D gene (6 bases). The CDR3 runs to 13 residues. V dropped 9 bases and J dropped 3 bases, with 12 bases sitting between them. Germline-derived CDR1 and CDR2 are LNHDA and SQIVND (reference sequence). CDR3 DNA sequence: TGTGCCAGCCGAGGGGAGGACAAAAACATTCAGTACTTC. The encoded protein is CASRGEDKNIQYF. Full variable domain (rest looked up from reference TRBV19 and TRBJ2-4): DGGITQSPKYLFRKEGQNVTLSCEQNLNHDAMYWYRQDPGQGLRLIYYSQIVNDFQKGDIAEGYSVSREKKESFPLTVTSAQKNPTAFYLCASRGEDKNIQYFGAGTRLSVL.

This clone was seen a handful of times. This chain connects TRBV19 to TRBJ2-7, with 11 bases aligning to TRBD1. CDR1 LNHDA and CDR2 SQIVND come from the germline V gene (reference sequence). The CDR3 runs 12 residues. Unmatched junction bases numbered 0, after V lost 8 bases and J lost 3 bases. CDR3 amino acids: CASGTGGYEQYF. The DNA of the CDR3 is TGTGCCAGTGGGACAGGGGGCTACGAGCAGTACTTC.

V usage is TRBV28 and J usage is TRBJ1-5, with 7 bases aligning to TRBD1. CDR1 and CDR2 from the germline V gene are MDHEN and SYDVKM. This CDR3 spans 15 amino acids. Trimming removed 2 bases from V and 6 bases from J; junction bases left unmatched: 7. The CDR3 bases are TGTGCCAGCAGTTTAGGTAGGGGGCCTCTTCAGCCCCAGCATTTT. It yields the protein CASSLGRGPLQPQHF.

This clone was detected only once. The rearrangement links TRBV7-6 to TRBJ1-3; possible D gene TRBD1, 5 bases. The germline CDR1 and CDR2 sequences are SGHVS and FNYEAQ. The CDR3 has 15 residues. V gave up 1 base and J gave up 4 bases, with 11 bases separating them. The CDR3 DNA sequence: TGTGCCAGCAGCTTAGTTGGGGGGGACGGAAACACCATATATTTT. The encoded protein is CASSLVGGDGNTIYF.

The chain joins TRBV6-6 to TRBJ2-7; 8 nucleotides line up with TRBD2. J gave up 5 bases and V 11 bases, and 8 bases lay outside the gene matches. This CDR3 comprises 12 residues. Per the germline V gene, CDR1 is MNHNY and CDR2 is SVGAGI (reference sequence). CDR3 DNA sequence: TGTGCCGCCCGGGGGGGCCCCCACGAGCAGTACTTC. This encodes CAARGGPHEQYF.

The chain employs TRBV19 and TRBJ1-2; D uncertain. V was pared by 1 base and J by 4 bases, with 13 bases between. This CDR3 region has 15 residues. CDR1 and CDR2 from the germline V gene are LNHDA and SQIVND (reference sequence). The CDR3 reads CASSIVGRLTYGYTF. The CDR3 nucleotides are TGTGCCAGTAGTATAGTTGGTCGGCTGACCTATGGCTACACCTTC. The full variable domain, with the rest looked up from reference TRBV19 and TRBJ1-2, is DGGITQSPKYLFRKEGQNVTLSCEQNLNHDAMYWYRQDPGQGLRLIYYSQIVNDFQKGDIAEGYSVSREKKESFPLTVTSAQKNPTAFYLCASSIVGRLTYGYTFGSGTRLTVV.

V is TRBV5-4 and J is TRBJ2-3; D gene uncertain. Germline V CDR1 and CDR2: SGHNT, YYREEE (reference sequence). Trimming cost V 4 bases and J 0 bases, with 15 bases left between them. This CDR3 spans 16 amino acids. CDR3 coding DNA: TGTGCCAGCAGCCCACCCTCGGCGACAAGCACAGATACGCAGTATTTT. It encodes CASSPPSATSTDTQYF.

The chain is built from TRBV5-1 and TRBJ1-2; D is unclear. Per germline, CDR1 SGHRS and CDR2 YFSETQ. The CDR3 is 13 residues long. V was pared by 1 base and J by 4 bases, with 8 bases between. The CDR3 DNA is TGCGCCAGCAGCTTGTCAGGTTCCTATGGCTACACCTTC. This sequence encodes CASSLSGSYGYTF.

This chain links TRBV7-2 with TRBJ2-2, with a tentative D call TRBD2 (5 bases). The CDR3 contains 15 residues. Trimming cost V 6 bases and J 7 bases, with 18 bases left between them. The germline V gene encodes CDR1 SGHTA and CDR2 FQGNSA. The CDR3 sequence is CASSFSVERSGELFF. The DNA for the CDR3 is TGTGCCAGCAGTTTCTCGGTGGAGCGGAGCGGGGAGCTGTTTTTT.

The V gene is TRBV5-5, the J gene TRBJ1-6; D gene uncertain. The CDR3 is 14 amino acids. The V end was cut by 4 bases, the J end by 12 bases, with 17 bases between. CDR1 and CDR2 from the germline V gene are SGHKS and YYEKEE (reference sequence). The CDR3 loop reads CASSPAPPMGPLHF. CDR3 nucleotide sequence: TGTGCCAGCAGCCCGGCACCTCCGATGGGACCCCTCCACTTT. Filled out from reference TRBV5-5 and TRBJ1-6, the complete variable domain reads DAGVTQSPTHLIKTRGQQVTLRCSPISGHKSVSWYQQVLGQGPQFIFQYYEKEERGRGNFPDRFSARQFPNYSSELNVNALLLGDSALYLCASSPAPPMGPLHFGNGTRLTVT.

This chain connects TRBV9 to TRBJ2-1; 8 bases are a match to TRBD1. The germline gives CDR1 SGDLS, CDR2 YYNGEE. This CDR3 region has 15 residues. J gave up 2 bases and V 3 bases, and 4 bases lay outside the gene matches. The CDR3 sequence: CASSARGQAYNEQFF. The CDR3 DNA reads TGTGCCAGCAGCGCTAGGGGACAGGCCTACAATGAGCAGTTCTTC.

The chain uses TRBV7-2 and TRBJ2-1, with 11 bases aligning to TRBD2. After removal of 7 bases from V and 7 bases from J, the junction contained 9 bases not matched to a gene. The CDR3 length is 15 residues. Germline V gene data show CDR1 as SGHTA and CDR2 as FQGNSA. This CDR3 reads CASTTLAGARNEQFF. DNA of the CDR3: TGTGCCAGCACCACACTAGCGGGGGCGAGGAATGAGCAGTTCTTC.

This clone was observed once. J is TRBJ2-2 and V is TRBV4-3, with a tentative D call TRBD1 (6 bases). Trimming took 4 bases from V and 1 from J, leaving 10 bases between them. Germline V gene data show CDR1 as LGHNA and CDR2 as YSLEER. The CDR3 sequence is 15 residues long. CDR3 loop: CASSPGTKNTGELFF. The CDR3 DNA is TGCGCCAGCAGCCCCGGGACAAAGAACACCGGGGAGCTGTTTTTT.

The chain couples TRBV7-6 to TRBJ1-5, with a possible D match to TRBD1 (5 bases). The CDR3 runs to 14 residues. V was clipped by 4 bases and J by 6 bases, with 13 bases between them. Germline CDR1 SGHVS, CDR2 FNYEAQ. Written as DNA, the CDR3 is TGTGCCAGCAGCTCAGGGCCAGTCGGTCAGCCCCAGCATTTT. This encodes CASSSGPVGQPQHF. The whole variable domain, filled in from reference TRBV7-6 and TRBJ1-5, reads GAGVSQSPRYKVTKRGQDVALRCDPISGHVSLYWYRQALGQGPEFLTYFNYEAQQDKSGLPNDRFSAERPEGSISTLTIQRTEQRDSAMYRCASSSGPVGQPQHFGDGTRLSIL.